Below are 17 T cell receptor beta chains sequenced from a single sample in a study of blood T cell repertoires in COVID-19. Sequencing used immunoSEQ multiplex PCR; TCRdb keeps in-frame clones, though not all of them. The sample contains approximately 470,000 clones, 87% of which appear only once. The sample was PBMCs or T cells enriched from blood (not recorded which). Source of these receptors: a woman aged 18-29 years who had recovered from COVID-19.

The V gene is TRBV10-3, the J gene TRBJ1-1; TRBD1 matches 8 bases. CDR3 length: 14 residues. Germline CDR1 is ENHRY and CDR2 is SYGVKD. The ends lost 2 bases at V and 7 bases at J; junction bases unmatched: 6. DNA for the CDR3: TGTGCCATCAGTGAGGACAGGGGATGGGGTGAAGCTTTCTTT. It specifies CAISEDRGWGEAFF.

The DNA for the CDR3 is TGTGCTAGTGGTTTGTCTGGACAGGATGGCTACACCTTC. Protein: CASGLSGQDGYTF. This chain links TRBV12-5 with TRBJ1-2; 7 bases are shared with TRBD1. Germline-derived CDR1 and CDR2 are LGHNT and FRNRAP. The CDR3 spans 13 residues. The ends lost 2 bases at V and 6 bases at J; junction bases unmatched: 3.

V gene TRBV6-5 combines with J gene TRBJ1-6, with D uncertain. Trimming cost V 6 bases and J 5 bases, with 11 bases left between them. The CDR3 sequence is 14 residues long. The V gene's germline CDR1 is MNHEY and CDR2 SVGAGI. DNA of the CDR3: TGTGCCAGCAGCTTCCATAGAAATAATTCACCCCTCCACTTT. Its protein is CASSFHRNNSPLHF.

This clone was recorded only once. The gene calls are TRBV11-2 and TRBJ1-3; D unresolved. Trimming stripped 2 bases from V and 0 bases from J, with 8 bases between. The germline V gene has CDR1 SGHAT and CDR2 FQNNGV. There are 15 residues in the CDR3. This CDR3 reads CASSLQVHSGNTIYF. For the CDR3, the DNA is TGTGCCAGCAGCTTACAGGTACACTCTGGAAACACCATATATTTT.

The chain joins TRBV2 to TRBJ2-3; D remains unclear. The CDR3 consists of 12 residues. Germline V gives CDR1 SNHLY, CDR2 FYNNEI. Trimming cost V 8 bases and J 2 bases, with 8 bases left between them. The CDR3, as DNA: TGTGCCAGCGCCCCCTACACAGATACGCAGTATTTT. As protein: CASAPYTDTQYF.

The chain combines TRBV27 with TRBJ1-1, with TRBD1 matching over 7 bases. Germline-derived CDR1 and CDR2 are MNHEY and SMNVEV (reference sequence). The CDR3 loop spans 13 amino acids. V lost 4 bases, J lost 6 bases, and 5 bases stayed unmatched. CDR3 coding DNA: TGTGCCAGCAGTTACTTCAGGGGGTCTGAAGCTTTCTTT. Translating gives CASSYFRGSEAFF.

The chain recombines TRBV5-1 with TRBJ2-1, with D perhaps TRBD2 (6 bases). Germline V CDR1 and CDR2: SGHRS, YFSETQ. The V gene lost 0 bases and the J gene lost 3 bases, with 10 bases spanning the gap. CDR3 length: 15 amino acids. DNA of the CDR3: TGCGCCAGCAGCTTGGCGGGACTTCTCTACAATGAGCAGTTCTTC. Encoded protein: CASSLAGLLYNEQFF.

The sample holds one count of this clone. This chain joins TRBV7-3 and TRBJ2-7; D may be TRBD1 (6 bases). Deletions cut 2 bases from V and 4 bases from J, with 15 bases between. The CDR3 length is 15 residues. Germline values: CDR1 SGHTA, CDR2 FQGTGA. The CDR3 nucleotides read TGTGCCAGCAGCTTAGCAGGGGCCGAAGGGTACGAGCAGTACTTC. Amino acid sequence: CASSLAGAEGYEQYF.

V gene TRBV27 combines with J gene TRBJ1-2; no firm D call. CDR3 size: 14 residues. CDR1 is MNHEY and CDR2 is SMNVEV in the germline V gene (reference sequence). Trimming stripped 4 bases from V and 6 bases from J, with 15 bases between. The DNA for the CDR3 is TGTGCCAGCAGTTCCCCGGGGAGAAGGGATGGCTACACCTTC. This translates into CASSSPGRRDGYTF.

V usage is TRBV6-5 and J usage is TRBJ2-7; D remains ambiguous. Trimming pared 7 bases from V and 3 bases from J, leaving 7 bases between. This CDR3 has 11 residues. Germline V CDR1 and CDR2: MNHEY, SVGAGI. CDR3 loop: CASTQLYEQYF. The CDR3 DNA reads TGTGCCAGCACACAGCTCTACGAGCAGTACTTC.

The gene calls are TRBV11-2 and TRBJ2-2; D is perhaps TRBD1 (5 bases). V shed 6 bases and J shed 7 bases, with 21 bases lying between them. The CDR3 contains 16 residues. Germline-derived CDR1 and CDR2 are SGHAT and FQNNGV. CDR3 bases: TGTGCCAGCAGGCAAAGCGAAGGGGTTAAGGGCGGGGAGCTGTTTTTT. Translation: CASRQSEGVKGGELFF.

The V and J genes are TRBV11-3 and TRBJ2-7, with TRBD2 matching over 9 bases. The CDR3 extends over 14 amino acids. The trim removed 3 bases at V and 3 bases at J, leaving 3 bases unmatched. The germline CDR1 and CDR2 sequences are SGHNT and YENEEA. CDR3: CASSFSGGDYEQYF. The CDR3 DNA reads as TGTGCCAGCAGCTTTAGCGGGGGAGACTACGAGCAGTACTTC. The full variable domain, completed using reference TRBV11-3 and TRBJ2-7, is EAGVVQSPRYKIIEKKQPVAFWCNPISGHNTLYWYLQNLGQGPELLIRYENEEAVDDSQLPKDRFSAERLKGVDSTLKIQPAELGDSAVYLCASSFSGGDYEQYFGPGTRLTVT.

About this clone: The junction departs from germline at one end; a sequencing error may be responsible. This chain links TRBV12-3 or TRBV12-4 with TRBJ1-2, with TRBD1 matching over 8 bases. The CDR3 contains 11 residues. In nucleotides, the CDR3 is TGTGCCAGCAGTTTAAGACAGGGGAGCGTTTTC. Translated, it gives CASSLRQGSVF.

This sequence joins TRBV13 and TRBJ1-1, with D perhaps matching TRBD1 (5 bases). The V end was cut by 5 bases, the J end by 2 bases, with 9 bases between. The V gene's germline CDR1 is PRHDT and CDR2 FYEKMQ (reference sequence). The CDR3 loop spans 13 amino acids. This CDR3 reads CASSPGTNTEAFF. Here the CDR3 DNA reads TGTGCCAGCAGCCCGGGGACTAACACTGAAGCTTTCTTT.

V usage is TRBV2 and J usage is TRBJ1-1; a possible D gene is TRBD1 (6 bases). CDR1 and CDR2 from the germline V gene are SNHLY and FYNNEI. Trimming pared 6 bases from V and 9 bases from J, leaving 20 bases between. This CDR3 contains 14 residues. CDR3: CASRPITSGEKAFF. As DNA, the CDR3 is TGTGCCAGCAGGCCGATAACTTCAGGGGAGAAAGCTTTCTTT.

This clone came up once. The J gene is TRBJ2-3, the V gene TRBV4-1; possible D gene TRBD2, 5 bases. The CDR3 runs 15 residues. V was trimmed by 3 bases and J by 1 base, leaving 11 bases between them. Germline V gene sequence: CDR1 MGHRA, CDR2 YSYEKL. As DNA, the CDR3 is TGCGCCAGCAGCCAGAACGGACTCGGCACAGATACGCAGTATTTT. This sequence encodes CASSQNGLGTDTQYF.

The chain is built from TRBV10-3 and TRBJ1-5; tentative D call: TRBD1 (5 bases). Germline assignment: CDR1 ENHRY and CDR2 SYGVKD. The CDR3 sequence is 11 residues long. V lost 6 bases, J lost 6 bases, and 6 bases lay in between. The CDR3 region has the DNA TGTGCCATCAGGGGGCCTCAGCCCCAGCATTTT. It specifies CAIRGPQPQHF.